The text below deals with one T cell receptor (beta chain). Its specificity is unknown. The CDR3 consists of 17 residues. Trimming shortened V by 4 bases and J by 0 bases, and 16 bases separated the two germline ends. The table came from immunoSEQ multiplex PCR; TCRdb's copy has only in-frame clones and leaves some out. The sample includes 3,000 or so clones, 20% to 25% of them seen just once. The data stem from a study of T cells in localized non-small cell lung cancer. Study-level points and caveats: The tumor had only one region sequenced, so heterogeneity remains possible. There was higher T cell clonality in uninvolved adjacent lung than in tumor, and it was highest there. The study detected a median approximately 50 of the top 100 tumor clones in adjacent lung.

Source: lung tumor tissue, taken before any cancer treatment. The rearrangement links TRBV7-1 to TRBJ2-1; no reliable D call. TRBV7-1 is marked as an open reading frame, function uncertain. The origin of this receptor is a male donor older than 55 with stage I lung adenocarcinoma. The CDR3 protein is CASSLRPQVSSYNEQFF. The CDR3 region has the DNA TGTGCCAGCAGCTTAAGACCCCAAGTCAGCTCCTACAATGAGCAGTTCTTC.